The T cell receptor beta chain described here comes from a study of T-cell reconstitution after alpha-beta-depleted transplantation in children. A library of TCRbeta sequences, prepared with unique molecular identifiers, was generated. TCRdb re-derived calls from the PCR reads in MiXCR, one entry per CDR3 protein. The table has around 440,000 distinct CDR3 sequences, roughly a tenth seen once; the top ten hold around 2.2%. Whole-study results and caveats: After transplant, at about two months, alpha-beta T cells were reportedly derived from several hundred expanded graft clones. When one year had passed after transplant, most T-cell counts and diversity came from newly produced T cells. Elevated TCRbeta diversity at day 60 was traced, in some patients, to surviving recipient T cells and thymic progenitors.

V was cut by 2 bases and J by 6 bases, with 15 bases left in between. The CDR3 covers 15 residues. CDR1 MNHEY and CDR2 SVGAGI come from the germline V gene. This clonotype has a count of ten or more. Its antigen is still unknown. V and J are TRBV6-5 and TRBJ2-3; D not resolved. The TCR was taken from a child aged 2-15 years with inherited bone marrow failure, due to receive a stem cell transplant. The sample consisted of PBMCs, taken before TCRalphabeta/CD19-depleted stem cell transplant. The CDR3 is CASSYVPPSRDTQYF. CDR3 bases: TGTGCCAGCAGTTACGTTCCGCCATCGCGGGATACGCAGTATTTT.